A selection of T cell receptor beta chains follows, all from one sample in a study of cytomegalovirus exposure and HLA in healthy donors. Libraries were prepared by immunoSEQ multiplex PCR; TCRdb keeps only in-frame clonotypes and omits some of them. The repertoire holds around 78,000 clones, approximately 84% seen once, with roughly 2.3% in the top ten. Sequences were obtained from PBMCs. All receptors come from a woman between 50 and 59 years old in good health and CMV-seronegative. Both conserved end residues are part of each CDR3. The order of the fields is J gene, V gene, clone size, D gene, CDR3 protein, CDR3 DNA. D genes are given only for firm matches. Rows give clone size only sometimes, using once, few, many, or a class for an expanded clone.

j_gene: TRBJ1-4
v_gene: TRBV11-3
abundance: .
d_gene: TRBD1
CDR3aa: CASSSSSDRDEKLFF
CDR3nt: TGTGCCAGCAGTTCCTCCTCGGACAGGGACGAAAAACTGTTTTTT

j_gene: TRBJ2-7
v_gene: TRBV5-1
abundance: .
d_gene: TRBD1
CDR3aa: CASSLDAGGPYF
CDR3nt: TGCGCCAGCAGCTTGGACGCAGGGGGCCCGTACTTC

j_gene: TRBJ2-7
v_gene: TRBV2
abundance: once
d_gene: .
CDR3aa: CASSGRPAGEQYF
CDR3nt: TGTGCGAGCAGTGGTCGTCCGGCGGGCGAGCAGTACTTC

j_gene: TRBJ1-6
v_gene: TRBV16
abundance: .
d_gene: .
CDR3aa: CASSQSEQTYNSPLHF
CDR3nt: TGTGCCAGCAGCCAATCGGAGCAGACCTATAATTCACCCCTCCACTTT

j_gene: TRBJ2-3
v_gene: TRBV30
abundance: .
d_gene: TRBD2
CDR3aa: CAWSARGVTDTQYF
CDR3nt: TGTGCCTGGAGTGCGCGGGGGGTCACAGATACGCAGTATTTT

j_gene: TRBJ2-7
v_gene: TRBV10-2
abundance: once
d_gene: TRBD2
CDR3aa: CASSEFHSGRSYEQYF
CDR3nt: TGCGCCAGCAGTGAGTTCCATAGCGGGAGAAGCTACGAGCAGTACTTC

j_gene: TRBJ2-5
v_gene: TRBV7-2
abundance: .
d_gene: TRBD2
CDR3aa: CASSLSGGAGETQYF
CDR3nt: TGTGCCAGCAGCTTAAGCGGGGGGGCGGGAGAGACCCAGTACTTC

j_gene: TRBJ2-3
v_gene: TRBV5-4
abundance: .
d_gene: TRBD2
CDR3aa: CASRPGRREGRDTQYF
CDR3nt: TGTGCCAGCAGACCAGGTCGTCGGGAGGGCCGGGATACGCAGTATTTT

j_gene: TRBJ2-7
v_gene: TRBV27
abundance: .
d_gene: .
CDR3aa: CASKKAGGREQYF
CDR3nt: TGTGCCAGCAAGAAAGCAGGAGGGCGCGAGCAGTACTTC

j_gene: TRBJ1-1
v_gene: TRBV5-6
abundance: .
d_gene: .
CDR3aa: CASSFERRDRSAFF
CDR3nt: TGTGCCAGCAGCTTTGAGCGAAGAGATAGATCAGCTTTCTTT

j_gene: TRBJ2-3
v_gene: TRBV9
abundance: .
d_gene: TRBD1
CDR3aa: CASSQGQGIGTDTQYF
CDR3nt: TGTGCCAGCAGCCAGGGACAGGGGATAGGTACAGATACGCAGTATTTT

j_gene: TRBJ2-7
v_gene: TRBV27
abundance: .
d_gene: TRBD2
CDR3aa: CASSLGSGRIRYEQYF
CDR3nt: TGTGCCAGCAGTTTGGGAAGCGGGAGGATCCGGTACGAGCAGTACTTC

j_gene: TRBJ1-1
v_gene: TRBV7-9
abundance: .
d_gene: TRBD1
CDR3aa: CASSSGTGEAFF
CDR3nt: TGTGCCAGCAGCTCCGGGACAGGGGAAGCTTTCTTT

j_gene: TRBJ2-7
v_gene: TRBV10-2
abundance: .
d_gene: .
CDR3aa: CASSLREFYEQYF
CDR3nt: TGCGCCAGCAGTTTGAGGGAGTTCTACGAGCAGTACTTC

j_gene: TRBJ2-7
v_gene: TRBV28
abundance: .
d_gene: .
CDR3aa: CASLQGVNEQYF
CDR3nt: TGTGCCAGCCTACAGGGTGTCAACGAGCAGTACTTC

j_gene: TRBJ2-3
v_gene: TRBV7-6
abundance: .
d_gene: .
CDR3aa: CASSPGTPQSQYF
CDR3nt: TGTGCCAGCAGCCCAGGGACACCTCAGTCTCAGTATTTT

j_gene: TRBJ1-5
v_gene: TRBV9
abundance: .
d_gene: .
CDR3aa: CASSGNSSNQPQHF
CDR3nt: TGTGCCAGCAGCGGAAACAGTAGCAATCAGCCCCAGCATTTT

j_gene: TRBJ2-4
v_gene: TRBV19
abundance: .
d_gene: TRBD1
CDR3aa: CASSGGTGLGIQYF
CDR3nt: TGTGCCAGTAGTGGGGGGACAGGGTTAGGCATTCAGTACTTC

j_gene: TRBJ1-5
v_gene: TRBV6-1
abundance: .
d_gene: .
CDR3aa: CASSEVDYSNQPQHF
CDR3nt: TGTGCCAGCAGTGAAGTGGACTATAGCAATCAGCCCCAGCATTTT

j_gene: TRBJ1-1
v_gene: TRBV6-6
abundance: .
d_gene: .
CDR3aa: CASSYTIRGSITEAFF
CDR3nt: TGTGCCAGCAGTTACACTATCCGGGGGTCCATCACTGAAGCTTTCTTT

j_gene: TRBJ2-1
v_gene: TRBV5-6
abundance: .
d_gene: TRBD2
CDR3aa: CASSTTSGGYNEQFF
CDR3nt: TGTGCCAGCAGCACGACTAGCGGGGGGTACAATGAGCAGTTCTTC

j_gene: TRBJ1-4
v_gene: TRBV4-1
abundance: .
d_gene: TRBD1
CDR3aa: CASSQDPGTGSEKLFF
CDR3nt: TGCGCCAGCAGCCAAGATCCCGGGACAGGGAGTGAAAAACTGTTTTTT

j_gene: TRBJ1-6
v_gene: TRBV7-2
abundance: .
d_gene: .
CDR3aa: CASSLSQGTNSPLHF
CDR3nt: TGTGCCAGCAGCTTAAGCCAGGGTACAAATTCACCCCTCCACTTT

j_gene: TRBJ1-5
v_gene: TRBV5-1
abundance: .
d_gene: .
CDR3aa: CASSLASGLNQPQHF
CDR3nt: TGCGCCAGCAGCTTGGCGTCAGGGCTCAATCAGCCCCAGCATTTT

j_gene: TRBJ2-5
v_gene: TRBV5-1
abundance: .
d_gene: TRBD2
CDR3aa: CASSLAGLAEETQYF
CDR3nt: TGCGCCAGCAGCTTAGCCGGACTAGCAGAAGAGACCCAGTACTTC

j_gene: TRBJ2-7
v_gene: TRBV4-2
abundance: .
d_gene: .
CDR3aa: CASAGAGSYEQYF
CDR3nt: TGTGCCAGCGCGGGGGCAGGCTCCTACGAGCAGTACTTC

j_gene: TRBJ1-2
v_gene: TRBV19
abundance: .
d_gene: .
CDR3aa: CASSIGIEVNYGYTF
CDR3nt: TGTGCCAGTAGTATAGGGATCGAGGTTAACTATGGCTACACCTTC

j_gene: TRBJ1-2
v_gene: TRBV19
abundance: few
d_gene: .
CDR3aa: CASSIDGLAGGIYGYTF
CDR3nt: TGTGCCAGTAGTATAGACGGACTGGCCGGGGGGATCTATGGCTACACCTTC

j_gene: TRBJ1-5
v_gene: TRBV19
abundance: .
d_gene: TRBD1
CDR3aa: CASSFLRGQGQPQHF
CDR3nt: TGTGCCAGTAGTTTCTTAAGGGGACAGGGTCAACCCCAGCATTTT

j_gene: TRBJ1-1
v_gene: TRBV15
abundance: .
d_gene: TRBD1
CDR3aa: CATSVLDRVAEAFF
CDR3nt: TGTGCCACCAGCGTTTTGGACAGGGTGGCGGAAGCTTTCTTT

j_gene: TRBJ2-7
v_gene: TRBV28
abundance: .
d_gene: .
CDR3aa: CASSFSSPYEQYF
CDR3nt: TGTGCCAGCAGTTTCTCTAGTCCCTACGAGCAGTACTTC

j_gene: TRBJ2-7
v_gene: TRBV7-9
abundance: .
d_gene: .
CDR3aa: CASSTQEKSYEQYF
CDR3nt: TGTGCCAGCAGCACACAGGAGAAAAGCTACGAGCAGTACTTC

j_gene: TRBJ2-5
v_gene: TRBV29-1
abundance: .
d_gene: .
CDR3aa: CSVEDRRDQETQYF
CDR3nt: TGCAGCGTTGAAGATAGGAGGGACCAAGAGACCCAGTACTTC

j_gene: TRBJ1-2
v_gene: TRBV6-1
abundance: .
d_gene: .
CDR3aa: CASSEGPINYGYTF
CDR3nt: TGTGCCAGCAGTGAGGGGCCGATTAACTATGGCTACACCTTC

j_gene: TRBJ2-1
v_gene: TRBV5-6
abundance: .
d_gene: .
CDR3aa: CASSLGLGGAQFF
CDR3nt: TGTGCCAGCAGCCTGGGACTCGGCGGTGCGCAGTTCTTC

j_gene: TRBJ1-3
v_gene: TRBV7-9
abundance: .
d_gene: .
CDR3aa: CASSPGNGNTIYF
CDR3nt: TGTGCCAGCAGCCCGGGAAATGGAAACACCATATATTTT

j_gene: TRBJ1-1
v_gene: TRBV30
abundance: .
d_gene: .
CDR3aa: CAWSVRRRGTEAFF
CDR3nt: TGTGCCTGGAGTGTAAGACGGAGGGGCACTGAAGCTTTCTTT

j_gene: TRBJ1-5
v_gene: TRBV27
abundance: .
d_gene: TRBD1
CDR3aa: CASSWQGGNQPQHF
CDR3nt: TGTGCCAGCAGTTGGCAGGGGGGCAATCAGCCCCAGCATTTT

j_gene: TRBJ2-5
v_gene: TRBV5-8
abundance: .
d_gene: .
CDR3aa: CASSSRLSSQETQYF
CDR3nt: TGTGCCAGCAGCTCTCGCTTAAGCTCCCAAGAGACCCAGTACTTC

j_gene: TRBJ2-4
v_gene: TRBV28
abundance: .
d_gene: TRBD2
CDR3aa: CASSGTSGRPLNIQYF
CDR3nt: TGTGCCAGCAGTGGGACTAGCGGGAGGCCGTTAAACATTCAGTACTTC

j_gene: TRBJ1-2
v_gene: TRBV27
abundance: .
d_gene: TRBD1
CDR3aa: CASSLSNRGVYGYTF
CDR3nt: TGTGCCAGCAGTTTATCGAACAGGGGGGTCTATGGCTACACCTTC

j_gene: TRBJ2-5
v_gene: TRBV28
abundance: few
d_gene: .
CDR3aa: CASSSPGDGPPDF
CDR3nt: TGTGCCAGCAGTTCTCCGGGAGACGGCCCCCCAGACTTC

j_gene: TRBJ2-2
v_gene: TRBV5-5
abundance: .
d_gene: TRBD2
CDR3aa: CASTSRAGELTGELFF
CDR3nt: TGTGCCAGCACCAGCCGGGCGGGGGAACTCACCGGGGAGCTGTTTTTT

j_gene: TRBJ2-1
v_gene: TRBV4-1
abundance: .
d_gene: TRBD1
CDR3aa: CASSPGTGGRDEQFF
CDR3nt: TGCGCCAGCAGCCCAGGGACAGGGGGTAGGGATGAGCAGTTCTTC

j_gene: TRBJ1-1
v_gene: TRBV4-2
abundance: .
d_gene: .
CDR3aa: CASSVSQGLNTEAFF
CDR3nt: TGTGCCAGCAGCGTATCACAGGGCTTGAACACTGAAGCTTTCTTT

j_gene: TRBJ2-3
v_gene: TRBV5-4
abundance: .
d_gene: .
CDR3aa: CAQGGRAPTDTQYF
CDR3nt: TGTGCCCAAGGGGGGAGGGCCCCGACAGATACGCAGTATTTT

j_gene: TRBJ2-5
v_gene: TRBV5-1
abundance: .
d_gene: TRBD2
CDR3aa: CASSPSGTSGFQETQYF
CDR3nt: TGCGCCAGCAGCCCGTCCGGGACTAGCGGCTTTCAAGAGACCCAGTACTTC